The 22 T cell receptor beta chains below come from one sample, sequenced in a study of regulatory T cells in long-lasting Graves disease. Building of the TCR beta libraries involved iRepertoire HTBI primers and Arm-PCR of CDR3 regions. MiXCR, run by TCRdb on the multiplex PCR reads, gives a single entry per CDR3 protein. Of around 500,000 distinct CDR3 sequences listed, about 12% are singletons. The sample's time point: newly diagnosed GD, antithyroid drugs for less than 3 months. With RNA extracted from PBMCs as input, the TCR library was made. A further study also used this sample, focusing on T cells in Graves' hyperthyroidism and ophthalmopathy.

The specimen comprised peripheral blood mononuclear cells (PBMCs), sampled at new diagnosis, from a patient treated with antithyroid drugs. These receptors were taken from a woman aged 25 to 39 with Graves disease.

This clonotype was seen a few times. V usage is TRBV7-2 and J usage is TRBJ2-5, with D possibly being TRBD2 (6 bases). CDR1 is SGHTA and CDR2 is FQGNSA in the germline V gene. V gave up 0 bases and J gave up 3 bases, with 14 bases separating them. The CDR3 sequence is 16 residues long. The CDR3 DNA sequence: TGTGCCAGCAGCTTAGCGTCGGGACTTAAAAAAGAGACCCAGTACTTC. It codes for CASSLASGLKKETQYF.

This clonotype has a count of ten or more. The CDR3 sequence: CASTSIRQGALGYTF. The CDR3 nucleotides read TGTGCCAGCACCTCTATAAGACAGGGCGCTTTGGGCTACACCTTC. The rearrangement uses TRBV7-2 and TRBJ1-2, with TRBD1 matching 7 bases. J gave up 8 bases and V 7 bases, and 16 bases lay outside the gene matches. The CDR3 loop spans 15 amino acids. Germline V CDR1 and CDR2: SGHTA, FQGNSA.

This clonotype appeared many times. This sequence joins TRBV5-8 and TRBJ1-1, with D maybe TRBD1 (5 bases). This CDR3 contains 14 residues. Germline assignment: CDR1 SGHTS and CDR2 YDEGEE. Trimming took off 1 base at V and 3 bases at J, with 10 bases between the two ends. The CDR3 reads CASSLRGIDTEAFF. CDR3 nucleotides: TGTGCCAGCAGCTTGAGGGGAATCGACACTGAAGCTTTCTTT.

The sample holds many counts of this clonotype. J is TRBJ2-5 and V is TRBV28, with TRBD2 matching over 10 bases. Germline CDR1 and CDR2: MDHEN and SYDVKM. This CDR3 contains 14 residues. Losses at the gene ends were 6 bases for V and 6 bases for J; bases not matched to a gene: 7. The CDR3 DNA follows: TGTGCCAGCAGCCTCCTAGCGGGAGTACAGACCCAGTACTTC. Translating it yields CASSLLAGVQTQYF.

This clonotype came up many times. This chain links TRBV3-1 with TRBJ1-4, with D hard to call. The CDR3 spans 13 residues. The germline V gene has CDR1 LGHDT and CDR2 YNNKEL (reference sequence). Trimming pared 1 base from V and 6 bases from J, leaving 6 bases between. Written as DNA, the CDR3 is TGTGCCAGCAGCCAAGGACGGTATGAAAAACTGTTTTTT. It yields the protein CASSQGRYEKLFF.

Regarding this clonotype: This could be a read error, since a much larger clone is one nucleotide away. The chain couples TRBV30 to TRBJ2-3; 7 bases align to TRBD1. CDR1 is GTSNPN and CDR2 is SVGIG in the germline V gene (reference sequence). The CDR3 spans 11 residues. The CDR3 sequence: CAWNRGDTHYF. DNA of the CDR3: TGTGCCTGGAACAGGGGCGATACGCACTATTTT.

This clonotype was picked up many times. This CDR3 is CASSRGQGSYEQYF. In nucleotides, the CDR3 is TGCGCCAGCAGCCGGGGACAGGGCTCCTACGAGCAGTACTTC. The V and J genes are TRBV5-1 and TRBJ2-7; 9 bases agree with TRBD1. Germline V gene sequence: CDR1 SGHRS, CDR2 YFSETQ. CDR3 length: 14 residues. V dropped 4 bases and J dropped 0; count of bases not matched to a gene: 2.

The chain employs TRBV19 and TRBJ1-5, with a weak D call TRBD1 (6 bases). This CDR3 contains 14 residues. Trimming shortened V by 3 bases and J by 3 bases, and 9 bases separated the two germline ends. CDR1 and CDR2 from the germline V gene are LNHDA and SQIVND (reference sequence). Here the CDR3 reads CASSISGVNQPQHF. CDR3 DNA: TGTGCCAGTAGTATCTCAGGGGTCAATCAGCCCCAGCATTTT.

CDR3 nucleotides: TGTGCCAGCAGTGACGAGGGTTGGGATACGCAGTATTTT. Translated: CASSDEGWDTQYF. This chain uses TRBV6-1 with TRBJ2-3, with D tentatively TRBD2 (5 bases). The V end lost 3 bases, the J end lost 6 bases, and 10 bases lay between the germline ends. The germline V gene encodes CDR1 MNHNS and CDR2 SASEGT. This CDR3 has 13 amino acids.

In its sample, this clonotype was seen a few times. Written as DNA, the CDR3 is TGCGCCAGCAGCTCCAGGCCGGTCCGGACACGTCACTACGAGCAGTACTTC. Translated, it gives CASSSRPVRTRHYEQYF. This chain uses TRBV5-1 with TRBJ2-7, with D maybe TRBD1 (5 bases). The CDR3 runs to 17 residues. The V end lost 3 bases, the J end lost 3 bases, and 22 bases lay between the germline ends. Germline V CDR1 and CDR2: SGHRS, YFSETQ.

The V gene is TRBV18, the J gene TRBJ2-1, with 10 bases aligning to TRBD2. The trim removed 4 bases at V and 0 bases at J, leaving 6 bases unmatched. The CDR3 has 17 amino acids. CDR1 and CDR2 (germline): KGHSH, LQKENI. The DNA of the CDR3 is TGTGCCAGCTCACTATTAGCGGGGGGAAACTCCTACAATGAGCAGTTCTTC. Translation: CASSLLAGGNSYNEQFF.

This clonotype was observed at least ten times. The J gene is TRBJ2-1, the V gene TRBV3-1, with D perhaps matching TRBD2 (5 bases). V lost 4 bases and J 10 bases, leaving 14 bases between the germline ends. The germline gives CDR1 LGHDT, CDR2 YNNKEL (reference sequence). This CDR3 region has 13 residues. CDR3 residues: CASSPGGFYEQFF. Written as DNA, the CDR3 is TGTGCCAGCAGCCCTGGAGGCTTCTACGAGCAGTTCTTC.

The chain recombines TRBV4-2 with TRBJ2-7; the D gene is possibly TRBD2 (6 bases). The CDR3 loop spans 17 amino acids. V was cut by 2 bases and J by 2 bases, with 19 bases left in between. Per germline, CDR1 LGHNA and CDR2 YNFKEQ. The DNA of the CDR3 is TGTGCCAGCAGCCAAAACACAGGTAGCGGCGTAGCCTACGAGCAGTACTTC. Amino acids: CASSQNTGSGVAYEQYF.

CDR3: CASRGQGTNEKLFF. CDR3 DNA: TGTGCCAGTAGAGGTCAGGGAACTAATGAAAAACTGTTTTTT. The chain carries TRBV19 and TRBJ1-4, with D maybe TRBD1 (5 bases). The CDR3 consists of 14 residues. Trimming removed 6 bases from V and 1 base from J, with 9 bases in between. Germline V gene lookup returns CDR1 LNHDA and CDR2 SQIVND (reference sequence). The entire variable domain, with the rest obtained from reference TRBV19 and TRBJ1-4, is as follows: DGGITQSPKYLFRKEGQNVTLSCEQNLNHDAMYWYRQDPGQGLRLIYYSQIVNDFQKGDIAEGYSVSREKKESFPLTVTSAQKNPTAFYLCASRGQGTNEKLFFGSGTQLSVL.

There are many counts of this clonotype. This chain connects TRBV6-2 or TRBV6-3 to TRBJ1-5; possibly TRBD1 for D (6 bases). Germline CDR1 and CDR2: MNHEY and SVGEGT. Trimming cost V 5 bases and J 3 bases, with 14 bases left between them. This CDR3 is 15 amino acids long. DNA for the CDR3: TGTGCCAGCAGTCTGACAGGCTTACCCAATCAGCCCCAGCATTTT. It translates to CASSLTGLPNQPQHF.

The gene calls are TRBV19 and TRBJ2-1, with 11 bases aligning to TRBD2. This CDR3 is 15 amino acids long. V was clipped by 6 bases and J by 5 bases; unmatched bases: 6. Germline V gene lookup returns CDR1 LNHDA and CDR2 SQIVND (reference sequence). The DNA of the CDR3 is TGTGCCAGTAGGCGGGGACTAGCGGCAAACAATGAGCAGTTCTTC. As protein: CASRRGLAANNEQFF.

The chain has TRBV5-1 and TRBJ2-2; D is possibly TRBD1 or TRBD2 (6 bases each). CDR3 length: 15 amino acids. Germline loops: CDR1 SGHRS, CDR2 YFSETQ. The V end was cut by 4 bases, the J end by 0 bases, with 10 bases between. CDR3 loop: CASSRGDTNTGELFF. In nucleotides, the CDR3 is TGCGCCAGCAGCCGCGGGGACACGAACACCGGGGAGCTGTTTTTT.

CDR3: CASSFATPPYEQYF. The CDR3 coding sequence is TGCGCCAGCAGCTTCGCGACGCCCCCCTACGAGCAGTACTTC. The chain has TRBV5-1 and TRBJ2-7; D is uncertain. Germline-derived CDR1 and CDR2 are SGHRS and YFSETQ. CDR3 length: 14 amino acids. V was trimmed by 2 bases and J by 2 bases, leaving 11 bases between them. Drawing the rest from reference TRBV5-1 and TRBJ2-7, the complete variable domain is KAGVTQTPRYLIKTRGQQVTLSCSPISGHRSVSWYQQTPGQGLQFLFEYFSETQRNKGNFPGRFSGRQFSNSRSEMNVSTLELGDSALYLCASSFATPPYEQYFGPGTRLTVT.

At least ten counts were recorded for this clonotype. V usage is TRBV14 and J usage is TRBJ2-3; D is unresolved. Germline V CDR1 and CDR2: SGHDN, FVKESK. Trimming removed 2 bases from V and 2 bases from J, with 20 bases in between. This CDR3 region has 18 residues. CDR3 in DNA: TGTGCCAGCAGCCAAAGGTGGAGCGACTTCTACCCCACAGATACGCAGTATTTT. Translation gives CASSQRWSDFYPTDTQYF.

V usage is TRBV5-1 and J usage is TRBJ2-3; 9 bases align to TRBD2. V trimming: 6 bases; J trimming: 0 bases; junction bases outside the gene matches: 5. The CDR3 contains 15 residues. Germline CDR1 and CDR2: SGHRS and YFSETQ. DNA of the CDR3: TGCGCCAGCACGGGGACTAGCCGCAGCACAGATACGCAGTATTTT. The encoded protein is CASTGTSRSTDTQYF.

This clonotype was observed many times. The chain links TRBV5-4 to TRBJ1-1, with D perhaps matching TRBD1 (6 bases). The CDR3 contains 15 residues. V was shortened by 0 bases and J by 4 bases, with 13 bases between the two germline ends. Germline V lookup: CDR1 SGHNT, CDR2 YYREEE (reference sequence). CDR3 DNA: TGTGCCAGCAGCTTGGAAAGGGGGATGGGCACTGAAGCTTTCTTT. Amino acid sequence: CASSLERGMGTEAFF.

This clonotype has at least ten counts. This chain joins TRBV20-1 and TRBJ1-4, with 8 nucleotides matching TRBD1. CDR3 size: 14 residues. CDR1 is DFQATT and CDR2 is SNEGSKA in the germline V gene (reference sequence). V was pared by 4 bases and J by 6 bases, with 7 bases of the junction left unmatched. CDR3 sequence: CSAIPTGAYEKLFF. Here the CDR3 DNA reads TGCAGTGCTATCCCGACAGGGGCTTATGAAAAACTGTTTTTT.